This TCR beta chain was profiled in a study of T cell responses to AZD1222 COVID-19 vaccine. This CDR3 has 11 residues. In germline, CDR1 is WSHSY, CDR2 SAAADI. The V end was cut by 6 bases, the J end by 5 bases, with 8 bases between. Clones were read by immunoSEQ multiplex PCR, and TCRdb kept only the in-frame ones, dropping some. The sample records some 45,000 clones, roughly 87% being singletons. The source of this sequence is an adult who received the AZD1222 COVID-19 vaccine. This specimen consisted of peripheral blood, obtained 28 days after the second AZD1222 dose. The gene calls are TRBV10-2 and TRBJ2-7, with a tentative D call TRBD1 (6 bases). CDR3 nucleotide sequence: TGCGCCAGCAGACAGGGAAACGAGCAGTACTTC. It is translated as CASRQGNEQYF.